This TCR beta chain was observed in a study of blood T cell repertoires in COVID-19. Across the study: Donors in the United States, Italy and Spain gave samples during acute or convalescent COVID-19.

Only in-frame clones appear in the TCRdb table, and some are missing; sequencing was by immunoSEQ multiplex PCR. The sample comprises more than 300,000 clones, 90% to 95% of which are singletons, and about 4% rests with the top ten. CDR3 length: 18 residues. Per the germline V gene, CDR1 is SGHRS and CDR2 is YFSETQ. V shed 0 bases and J shed 0 bases, with 13 bases lying between them. Participants, about 18 to 100 years old, spanned fewer than 30 US areas. Categorization into cohorts depended on clinical history that participants reported. The sample comprised PBMCs or T cells enriched from blood (not recorded which). This chain joins TRBV5-1 and TRBJ1-6; D perhaps matches TRBD1 (6 bases). The origin of this receptor is a woman aged 25-40 years who had been exposed to COVID-19. CDR3 in amino acids: CASSLAPGESSYNSPLHF. The CDR3 coding sequence is TGCGCCAGCAGCTTGGCCCCAGGGGAGAGCTCCTATAATTCACCCCTCCACTTT.